This paragraph covers one T cell receptor (beta chain) sequence. Antigen unknown. This sample is part of a study of long-term antiretroviral therapy in people with HIV. CDR3 length equals 13 residues. Germline values: CDR1 MNHEY, CDR2 SVGAGI. V lost 0 bases to trimming and J lost 5 bases, with 7 bases between them. Findings and limits, study-wide: HIV repertoires spanned tighter CDR3 length ranges than controls did. Clones with expansion before ART led the repertoire at all time points.

Run at survey level, the immunoSEQ assay was version v3.0. Assay used: immunoSEQ multiplex PCR; TCRdb lists only in-frame clones, some missing. In the table there are around 21,000 clones, 81% of which are singletons. This clonotype originated in a man aged 35 to 55 with HIV. The J gene is TRBJ2-5, the V gene TRBV6-5; no clear D. The sample was unsorted PBMCs, taken 0.1 years before starting antiretroviral therapy. CDR3 in DNA: TGTGCCAGCAGTTACTCGTTCCGGGAGACCCAGTACTTC. Its translation is CASSYSFRETQYF.